Each of the 24 T cell receptor beta chains below was sequenced from the same sample in a study of T cells after yellow fever vaccination (dated by TCRdb to the late 2010s). The treatment or condition label here, explained by the study, means: live attenuated yellow fever vaccine strain. Library prep was done by 5' RACE. The instrument was an Illumina HiSeq 2500. TCRdb reran the public reads through fastp at Q25 and MiXCR, keeping productive beta chains. Each CDR3 protein gets just one entry, which takes the most common genes and DNA from the rows behind it. The sample table lists 300,000 to 450,000 distinct CDR3 sequences, roughly 8.6% of them with a count of one. The top ten clones comprise roughly 15% of the sample. The specimen was PBMCs, collected about 49 days after the first yellow fever vaccination. The receptors here all came from a man between 18 and 29 years old who received the YFV17D yellow fever vaccine.

This clonotype was detected many times. V gene TRBV29-1 combines with J gene TRBJ1-4, with 10 bases aligning to TRBD1. V dropped 7 bases and J dropped 8; count of bases not matched to a gene: 7. CDR3 size: 13 residues. Germline V lookup: CDR1 SQVTM, CDR2 ANQGSEA. CDR3 sequence: CSADRGRGEKLFF. The DNA of the CDR3 is TGCAGCGCCGACAGGGGGCGAGGAGAAAAACTGTTTTTT. The full variable domain, completed using reference TRBV29-1 and TRBJ1-4, is SAVISQKPSRDICQRGTSLTIQCQVDSQVTMMFWYRQQPGQSLTLIATANQGSEATYESGFVIDKFPISRPNLTFSTLTVSNMSPEDSSIYLCSADRGRGEKLFFGSGTQLSVL.

This clonotype was seen only a few times. CDR3 sequence reads: CSAAQGAGYGNTIYF. Here the CDR3 DNA reads TGCAGTGCCGCGCAGGGGGCAGGTTATGGAAACACCATATATTTT. The chain has TRBV20-1 and TRBJ1-3; 8 nucleotides line up with TRBD1. This CDR3 comprises 15 residues. Germline trimming cut 6 bases from V and 3 bases from J; bases unmatched to any gene: 10. Germline V CDR1 and CDR2: DFQATT, SNEGSKA (reference sequence).

This chain uses TRBV18 with TRBJ2-7, with 9 bases aligning to TRBD1. The V gene end was trimmed by 3 bases and the J gene end by 7 bases; junction bases not matched to a gene: 7. The CDR3 extends over 14 amino acids. Germline V gene data show CDR1 as KGHSH and CDR2 as LQKENI. The CDR3 nucleotides are TGTGCCAGCTCACCGCGGACAGGGGACGGGGAGCAGTACTTC. Translated: CASSPRTGDGEQYF.

This clonotype was detected only a few times. The chain uses TRBV12-3 or TRBV12-4 and TRBJ2-3, with 7 bases lining up with TRBD2. After removal of 3 bases from V and 3 bases from J, the junction contained 12 bases not matched to a gene. The CDR3 runs 17 residues. The CDR3 region has the DNA TGTGCCAGCAGTTTCGGGAGGACTAGAAGAGGGACAGATACGCAGTATTTT. The encoded protein is CASSFGRTRRGTDTQYF.

This clonotype has only a few counts. This chain uses TRBV4-3 with TRBJ2-5, with D unclear. CDR3 size: 15 residues. V dropped 0 bases and J dropped 5 bases, with 13 bases sitting between them. Germline-derived CDR1 and CDR2 are LGHNA and YSLEER. The CDR3 nucleotides are TGCGCCAGCAGCCAAGATGGCGTTAGCTTGGAGACCCAGTACTTC. Protein: CASSQDGVSLETQYF.

This clonotype was observed a few times. Since the CDR3 does not end with the conserved phenylalanine or tryptophan, this likely comes from a read error. The limits of the CDR3 on the DNA are not certain, so only TCRdb's listed CDR3 is given. The CDR3 here is CSARAPGTGVGI. The V gene is TRBV20-1, the J gene TRBJ1-1; the table assigns TRBD1, which was not confirmed against the DNA. The CDR3 spans 12 residues, counting both ends. The germline V gene has CDR1 DFQATT and CDR2 SNEGSKA (reference sequence).

This clonotype was recorded at least ten times. The CDR3 DNA reads as TGTGCCAGCAGGCCCCAGACTAACTATGGCTACACCTTC. Its protein product is CASRPQTNYGYTF. The rearrangement links TRBV7-9 to TRBJ1-2; D is uncertain. V lost 6 bases and J 0 bases, leaving 8 bases between the germline ends. The CDR3 extends over 13 amino acids. Looked up from germline, CDR1 is SEHNR and CDR2 is FQNEAQ (reference sequence).

This sequence joins TRBV5-8 and TRBJ1-2, with D uncertain. V was clipped by 3 bases and J by 7 bases, with 16 bases between them. The CDR3 loop spans 14 amino acids. Looked up from germline, CDR1 is SGHTS and CDR2 is YDEGEE. The CDR3 DNA reads as TGTGCCAGCAGCTCCGGGCCTTCATCGGGTGGCTACACCTTC. Protein sequence: CASSSGPSSGGYTF.

The sample holds a few counts of this clonotype. The chain is built from TRBV2 and TRBJ1-1; D gene unclear. Deletions cut 6 bases from V and 10 bases from J, with 12 bases between. CDR3 length: 11 amino acids. The V gene's germline CDR1 is SNHLY and CDR2 FYNNEI. The CDR3 sequence is CASRLEMRAFF. The CDR3 DNA sequence: TGTGCCAGCAGACTCGAGATGCGAGCTTTCTTT.

The table lists this clonotype with many counts. The J gene is TRBJ2-5, the V gene TRBV7-2; D possibly corresponds to TRBD2 (7 bases). The CDR3 covers 14 residues. V was trimmed by 0 bases and J by 4 bases, leaving 9 bases between them. Germline-derived CDR1 and CDR2 are SGHTA and FQGNSA. CDR3 sequence reads: CASSLAGGVETQYF. The CDR3 region has the DNA TGTGCCAGCAGCTTAGCAGGGGGGGTAGAGACCCAGTACTTC.

The chain recombines TRBV25-1 with TRBJ2-1; D is possibly TRBD2 (7 bases). The CDR3 is 15 amino acids. The V and J ends lost 5 bases and 8 bases respectively, with 19 bases between them. Germline V gives CDR1 MGHDK, CDR2 SYGVNS. The CDR3 loop reads CASSRGGRDTDEQFF. DNA of the CDR3: TGTGCCAGCAGTAGGGGGGGTCGGGACACTGATGAGCAGTTCTTC. Using reference TRBV25-1 and TRBJ2-1 for the parts outside the CDR3, the full variable domain is EADIYQTPRYLVIGTGKKITLECSQTMGHDKMYWYQQDPGMELHLIHYSYGVNSTEKGDLSSESTVSRIRTEHFPLTLESARPSHTSQYLCASSRGGRDTDEQFFGPGTRLTVL.

This clonotype was detected a few times. The chain is built from TRBV6-2 or TRBV6-3 and TRBJ2-3, with D perhaps TRBD1 (5 bases). The CDR3 extends over 18 amino acids. Trimming took 2 bases from V and 5 from J, leaving 23 bases between them. In germline, CDR1 is MNHEY, CDR2 SVGEGT. In nucleotides, the CDR3 is TGTGCCAGCAGTTACCCCTCGAATGCAGGGTCCCCCCGAGATACGCAGTATTTT. This sequence encodes CASSYPSNAGSPRDTQYF.

This chain links TRBV6-5 with TRBJ1-1; no firm D call. Germline V gene lookup returns CDR1 MNHEY and CDR2 SVGAGI. The CDR3 spans 14 residues. V was shortened by 3 bases and J by 5 bases, with 13 bases between the two germline ends. The CDR3 DNA follows: TGTGCCAGCAGTTATGAGGGTATGAGGACTGAAGCTTTCTTT. Translation gives CASSYEGMRTEAFF.

V and J are TRBV5-6 and TRBJ2-7, with a possible D match to TRBD2 (6 bases). Trimming stripped 2 bases from V and 0 bases from J, with 18 bases between. CDR1 and CDR2 from the germline V gene are SGHDT and YYEEEE. This CDR3 spans 17 amino acids. CDR3 nucleotide sequence: TGTGCCAGCAGCTTTCGCGGGCGGAGGGGAAGCTCCTACGAGCAGTACGTC. It yields the protein CASSFRGRRGSSYEQYV.

This clonotype was observed a handful of times. CDR3 DNA sequence: TGTGCCAGCAGCCTAATAGATAATCAGCCCCAGCATTTT. Protein sequence: CASSLIDNQPQHF. The chain has TRBV7-2 and TRBJ1-5, with D hard to call. V shed 5 bases and J shed 4 bases, with 9 bases lying between them. The CDR3 length is 13 residues. Germline V lookup: CDR1 SGHTA, CDR2 FQGNSA.

The chain has TRBV20-1 and TRBJ2-2; 12 bases agree with TRBD2. The CDR3 runs 16 residues. With 5 bases clipped from V and 2 bases from J, the junction kept 6 bases outside the gene matches. The V gene's germline CDR1 is DFQATT and CDR2 SNEGSKA (reference sequence). The CDR3 loop reads CSAGKTSGGNTGELFF. The CDR3, as DNA: TGCAGTGCTGGGAAGACTAGCGGGGGCAACACCGGGGAGCTGTTTTTT.

The chain carries TRBV6-4 and TRBJ1-1; TRBD1 might be the D (6 bases). Deletions cut 4 bases from V and 3 bases from J, with 15 bases between. Germline loops: CDR1 MRHNA, CDR2 SNTAGT. The CDR3 totals 15 residues. CDR3 DNA: TGTGCCAGCAGTGCAAAGCGGGGGCAATACACTGAAGCTTTCTTT. Its protein is CASSAKRGQYTEAFF.

This clonotype was seen only a few times. The J gene is TRBJ1-1, the V gene TRBV18, with TRBD1 matching over 7 bases. V shed 6 bases and J 5 bases; nucleotides not matched to a gene: 12. This CDR3 spans 15 amino acids. Germline values: CDR1 KGHSH, CDR2 LQKENI. The CDR3 DNA is TGTGCCAGCTCCCCCGGTCAGCAGGGGGGGACTGAAGCTTTCTTT. Translating gives CASSPGQQGGTEAFF.

This clonotype was found a few times. CDR3 nucleotide sequence: TGCGCCAGCAGCTTTCAGGGCCCTCCTGGAAACACCATATATTTT. Protein product: CASSFQGPPGNTIYF. V and J are TRBV5-1 and TRBJ1-3; maybe TRBD1 (5 bases). CDR3 length equals 15 residues. Per the germline V gene, CDR1 is SGHRS and CDR2 is YFSETQ. Between the trimmed V and J ends, which lost 2 bases and 2 bases, there was a span of 11 bases.

This clonotype occurred a few times. V and J are TRBV18 and TRBJ2-1; tentative D call: TRBD2 (5 bases). This CDR3 contains 15 residues. Between the trimmed V and J ends, which lost 3 bases and 5 bases, there was a span of 14 bases. CDR1 and CDR2 (germline): KGHSH, LQKENI. This chain's CDR3 is CASSPGRGANNEQFF. The DNA of the CDR3 is TGTGCCAGCTCACCTGGACGGGGAGCAAACAATGAGCAGTTCTTC.

The V call is TRBV7-8, the J call TRBJ1-6, with D perhaps TRBD1 (6 bases). Trimming removed 5 bases from V and 4 bases from J, with 18 bases in between. Germline V gene lookup returns CDR1 SGHVS and CDR2 FQNEAQ. The CDR3 is 17 amino acids. CDR3 in amino acids: CASSHPGGGPYNSPLHF. CDR3 in DNA: TGTGCCAGCAGCCATCCCGGGGGGGGGCCTTATAATTCACCCCTCCACTTT.

The chain has TRBV18 and TRBJ2-7, with 9 positions matching TRBD1. CDR3 length: 15 amino acids. Trimming removed 3 bases from V and 4 bases from J; junction bases left unmatched: 7. Germline V gene data show CDR1 as KGHSH and CDR2 as LQKENI. The CDR3 here is CASSPDRDRAYEQYF. The CDR3 DNA reads TGTGCCAGCTCACCGGACCGGGACAGGGCTTACGAGCAGTACTTC. The full variable domain, in which reference TRBV18 and TRBJ2-7 provide the parts outside the CDR3, is NAGVMQNPRHLVRRRGQEARLRCSPMKGHSHVYWYRQLPEEGLKFMVYLQKENIIDESGMPKERFSAEFPKEGPSILRIQQVVRGDSAAYFCASSPDRDRAYEQYFGPGTRLTVT.

The chain has TRBV6-5 and TRBJ2-5; 7 nucleotides line up with TRBD1. Germline values: CDR1 MNHEY, CDR2 SVGAGI. CDR3 size: 15 residues. J lost 0 bases, V lost 4 bases, and 5 bases had no gene match. The DNA of the CDR3 is TGTGCCAGCAGTTTAAATCAGGGGGACCAAGAGACCCAGTACTTC. This codes for CASSLNQGDQETQYF.

The chain is built from TRBV20-1 and TRBJ2-3; possible D gene TRBD2, 5 bases. Germline CDR1 reads DFQATT; CDR2 reads SNEGSKA (reference sequence). The CDR3 loop spans 14 amino acids. The CDR3 nucleotides are TGCAGCGTTCCCACCTGGCGGACTGCAGATACGCAGTATTTT. This codes for CSVPTWRTADTQYF.